This entry is about one TCR beta chain. Its target is unknown. Sequencing was performed with immunoSEQ multiplex PCR; in TCRdb, only in-frame clones are kept and a portion is missing. The table records 2.3 million or so clones, 93% of them present only once. This sample was taken from a study of shared clonotypes between healthy human individuals. On the study more broadly: Each donor had three CD4 naive, three CD4 memory, two CD8 naive and one CD8 memory plate.

V lost 5 bases and J lost 2, with 6 bases in between. The germline gives CDR1 SGHTA, CDR2 FQGTGA. CDR3 length: 13 residues. Findings of the study overall: An effect of sequencing depth on clonotype sharing among donors was expected.

Sequenced material: naive CD4+ T cells from PBMCs. As to subset: CD45RA+ positively selected. The TCR sequence derives from a man between 18 and 29 years old in good health. Some clones in this sample may be carry-over from other donors' samples. The chain uses TRBV7-3 and TRBJ2-2, with D unresolved. The CDR3 sequence is CASSPLNTGELFF. In DNA form, the CDR3 reads TGTGCCAGCAGCCCGCTTAACACCGGGGAGCTGTTTTTT.